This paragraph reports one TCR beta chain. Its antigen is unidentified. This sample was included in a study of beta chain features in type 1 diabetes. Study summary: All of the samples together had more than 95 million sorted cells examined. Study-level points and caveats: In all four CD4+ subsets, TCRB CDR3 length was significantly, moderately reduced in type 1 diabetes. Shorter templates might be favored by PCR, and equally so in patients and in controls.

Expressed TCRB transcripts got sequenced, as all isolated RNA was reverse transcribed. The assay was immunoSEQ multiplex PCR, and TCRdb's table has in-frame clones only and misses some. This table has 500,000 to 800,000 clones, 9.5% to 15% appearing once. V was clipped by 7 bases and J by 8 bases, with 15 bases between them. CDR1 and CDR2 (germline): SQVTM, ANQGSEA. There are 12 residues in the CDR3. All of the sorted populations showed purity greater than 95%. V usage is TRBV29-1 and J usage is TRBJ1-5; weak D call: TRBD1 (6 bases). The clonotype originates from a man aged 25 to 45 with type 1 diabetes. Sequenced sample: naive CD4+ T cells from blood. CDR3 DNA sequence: TGCAGCGGCGGGACATCAGGGGAGCCCCAGCATTTT. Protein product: CSGGTSGEPQHF.